In its sample, the clone carrying this TCR beta chain was seen many times. Its antigen remains unknown. Researchers prepared the TCRbeta library using unique molecular identifiers, the study reports. MiXCR, applied by TCRdb to the PCR reads, yields one record per CDR3 protein. The sample carries hundreds of thousands of distinct CDR3 sequences, 11% recorded once. The source of the sample is a study of T-cell reconstitution after alpha-beta-depleted transplantation in children. Study results and caveats: Elevated TCRbeta diversity at day 60 was traced, in some patients, to surviving recipient T cells and thymic progenitors. Alpha-beta T cells present about two months after transplant were reported to originate from several hundred expanded graft clones. Once a year had passed after transplant, T-cell counts and diversity came mostly from newly produced T cells.

The CDR3 has 14 residues. V was cut by 3 bases and J by 1 base, with 9 bases left in between. The chain has TRBV12-3 or TRBV12-4 and TRBJ1-1; D not certain. The clonotype was recovered from a child younger than two with acute myeloid leukemia, due to receive a stem cell transplant. The sample was PBMCs, taken before TCRalphabeta/CD19-depleted stem cell transplant. CDR3 in amino acids: CASSFGRENTEAFF. The CDR3 nucleotides read TGTGCCAGCAGTTTTGGACGGGAGAACACTGAAGCTTTCTTT.